The 27 T cell receptor beta chains reported below all come from one sample, sequenced in a study of CD8+CD57+ T cells in acquired aplastic anemia. TCR beta VDJ and CDR3 profiles were obtained from a genomic DNA template. One entry per CDR3 protein results from TCRdb running MiXCR on the reads. The sample holds some 290,000 distinct CDR3 sequences, approximately 57% seen once. Sequencing input: sorted CD4+, CD8+, or CD8+CD57+ T cells (not recorded which) from PBMCs. Receptors originate from a human donor with severe aplastic anemia or a healthy control (not recorded which).

The chain joins TRBV2 to TRBJ2-1; 7 nucleotides align to TRBD1. Germline loops: CDR1 SNHLY, CDR2 FYNNEI. The V and J ends lost 7 bases and 3 bases, in that order; junction bases with no gene match: 9. CDR3 length: 15 residues. This chain's CDR3 is CASTPGQPSYNEQFF. CDR3 coding DNA: TGTGCCAGCACTCCGGGACAGCCAAGCTACAATGAGCAGTTCTTC.

The rearrangement links TRBV20-1 to TRBJ1-1, with D uncertain. Germline V gene sequence: CDR1 DFQATT, CDR2 SNEGSKA (reference sequence). The CDR3 loop spans 12 amino acids. The V end lost 2 bases, the J end lost 3 bases, and 7 bases lay between the germline ends. CDR3: CSARRIHTEAFF. Written as DNA, the CDR3 is TGCAGTGCTAGAAGGATCCACACTGAAGCTTTCTTT.

This clonotype was detected ten times or more. V and J are TRBV20-1 and TRBJ1-1; 7 nucleotides agree with TRBD1. Germline values: CDR1 DFQATT, CDR2 SNEGSKA (reference sequence). CDR3 length equals 12 residues. This CDR3 reads CSGTEGDTEAFF. DNA of the CDR3: TGCAGCGGGACAGAGGGAGACACTGAAGCTTTCTTT.

The table lists this clonotype with many counts. The V and J genes are TRBV7-9 and TRBJ2-4; 9 nucleotides agree with TRBD1. The ends lost 5 bases at V and 10 bases at J; junction bases unmatched: 21. The CDR3 is 18 amino acids. CDR1 SEHNR and CDR2 FQNEAQ come from the germline V gene (reference sequence). This CDR3 reads CASSASGTGIPTHGIQYF. CDR3 bases: TGTGCCAGCAGCGCCAGTGGGACAGGGATTCCCACCCATGGGATTCAGTACTTC.

This clonotype was picked up a small number of times. The chain joins TRBV19 to TRBJ2-1; the match to TRBD2 covers 9 bases. V lost 7 bases and J lost 10; bases outside the gene matches: 14. The CDR3 is made up of 15 amino acids. CDR1 is LNHDA, CDR2 SQIVND, per germline (reference sequence). The CDR3 nucleotides are TGTGCCAGTATTGGCGGGCGGGGGGGACCTAAAGAGCAGTTCTTC. This translates into CASIGGRGGPKEQFF.

V and J are TRBV25-1 and TRBJ2-5; 7 bases map to TRBD2. Germline-derived CDR1 and CDR2 are MGHDK and SYGVNS. The J segment lost 3 bases and the V segment lost 3 bases, leaving 16 bases of the junction unmatched. The CDR3 consists of 18 residues. CDR3 DNA: TGTGCCAGCAGTGACGGGGGGTGGACTACGATTTCCGAAGAGACCCAGTACTTC. Its translation: CASSDGGWTTISEETQYF.

As for this clonotype: The junction departs from germline at one end; a sequencing error may be responsible. The CDR3, as DNA: TGTGCCAGCAGTTTGGTATCAGGGAAAAGTAGCGATCAGCCCCAGCATTTT. Translating gives CASSLVSGKSSDQPQHF. The chain is built from TRBV12-3 or TRBV12-4 and TRBJ1-5, with a weak D call TRBD1 (5 bases). The CDR3 spans 17 residues.

Notes on this clonotype: No conserved phenylalanine or tryptophan is present at the end of the CDR3, so a read error is the likely explanation. The genes are TRBV7-9 and TRBJ1-5; the D gene is possibly TRBD1 (6 bases). The CDR3 is made up of 13 amino acids. Looked up from germline, CDR1 is SEHNR and CDR2 is FQNEAQ (reference sequence). Trimming shortened V by 3 bases and J by 6 bases, and 9 bases separated the two germline ends. CDR3 residues: CASSFGGGQPQHS. The CDR3 DNA is TGTGCCAGCAGCTTCGGGGGCGGTCAGCCCCAGCATTCT.

The J gene is TRBJ1-6, the V gene TRBV6-6; D call uncertain. Germline V gene data show CDR1 as MNHNY and CDR2 as SVGAGI (reference sequence). Deletions cut 5 bases from V and 13 bases from J, with 15 bases between. The CDR3 consists of 13 residues. In DNA, the CDR3 is TGTGCCAGCAGTCGACGGACTGTGTTGCCCCTCCACTTT. This sequence encodes CASSRRTVLPLHF.

This chain joins TRBV25-1 and TRBJ1-1; 7 nucleotides match TRBD1. Germline V CDR1 and CDR2: MGHDK, SYGVNS. With V trimmed by 8 bases and J by 2 bases, 8 bases remained unmatched. The CDR3 is 14 amino acids. The chain's CDR3 is CASGGRGSNTEAFF. DNA for the CDR3: TGTGCCAGCGGAGGCAGGGGGTCAAACACTGAAGCTTTCTTT.

This clonotype was recorded at least ten times. The chain recombines TRBV29-1 with TRBJ1-2, with a tentative D call TRBD1 (6 bases). The CDR3 extends over 12 amino acids. Deletions cut 3 bases from V and 8 bases from J, with 13 bases between. Germline CDR1 and CDR2: SQVTM and ANQGSEA. CDR3 in DNA: TGCAGCGTTGATCGGGGGCGGGCAGGCTACACCTTC. Translation gives CSVDRGRAGYTF.

This clonotype is a singleton in its sample. Given a much more abundant clone one base away, this may be a read error. V gene TRBV12-3 or TRBV12-4 combines with J gene TRBJ2-1; 11 bases match TRBD2. V lost 4 bases, J lost 5 bases, and 4 bases stayed unmatched. The CDR3 totals 15 residues. The CDR3 loop is CASSWTSGHHNEQFF. Written as DNA, the CDR3 is TGTGCCAGCAGTTGGACTAGCGGGCACCACAATGAGCAGTTCTTC.

The chain links TRBV24-1 to TRBJ2-1; maybe TRBD2 (7 bases). In germline, CDR1 is KGHDR, CDR2 SFDVKD. CDR3 size: 17 residues. Deletions cut 4 bases from V and 7 bases from J, with 22 bases between. The CDR3 sequence is CATSDPLGGGRGNEQFF. The CDR3 coding sequence is TGTGCCACCAGTGACCCCCTTGGGGGGGGGCGAGGTAATGAGCAGTTCTTC.

The chain links TRBV11-3 to TRBJ1-5; weak D call: TRBD1 (5 bases). The germline CDR1 and CDR2 sequences are SGHNT and YENEEA. V lost 4 bases, J lost 7 bases, and 14 bases lay in between. The CDR3 extends over 14 amino acids. DNA of the CDR3: TGTGCCAGCAGCTCTAACAGGATGCTACAGCCCCAGCATTTT. It encodes CASSSNRMLQPQHF.

About this clonotype: The junction differs from germline at one of its ends, possibly a read error. In nucleotides, the CDR3 is TGCGGTGCTAGCCGAGGACAGGGAACGGGGGAGCAGTACTTC. Its protein product is CGASRGQGTGEQYF. The chain links TRBV20-1 to TRBJ2-7; 8 positions match TRBD1. Germline assignment: CDR1 DFQATT and CDR2 SNEGSKA (reference sequence). The CDR3 loop spans 14 amino acids.

This chain uses TRBV12-3 or TRBV12-4 with TRBJ1-1; no clear D gene. The V and J ends lost 5 bases and 6 bases respectively, with 13 bases between them. The CDR3 runs 13 residues. The CDR3 DNA is TGTGCCAGCAGTCTGGACCAAATCGCTGAAGCTTTCTTT. As protein: CASSLDQIAEAFF.

This clonotype was seen a single time. The V and J genes are TRBV7-9 and TRBJ2-7, with D tentatively TRBD1 or TRBD2 (5 bases each). The CDR3 consists of 13 residues. V lost 8 bases and J lost 2, with 13 bases in between. Germline V lookup: CDR1 SEHNR, CDR2 FQNEAQ (reference sequence). The CDR3 region has the DNA TGTGCCAGCGTACGGGACGGAGCCTACGAGCAGTACTTC. Its translation is CASVRDGAYEQYF.

In its sample, this clonotype was seen once. The V call is TRBV7-2, the J call TRBJ1-2, with D hard to call. This CDR3 has 15 amino acids. The germline CDR1 and CDR2 sequences are SGHTA and FQGNSA. The V end lost 3 bases, the J end lost 6 bases, and 17 bases lay between the germline ends. CDR3 bases: TGTGCCAGCAGCTTCTCCGTCGGCGGGAGCAATGGCTACACCTTC. Its translation: CASSFSVGGSNGYTF.

This chain joins TRBV10-1 and TRBJ1-3; no reliable D call. Germline loops: CDR1 WNHNN, CDR2 SYGVQD (reference sequence). V was cut by 0 bases and J by 3 bases, with 3 bases left in between. The CDR3 sequence is 13 residues long. This CDR3 reads CASSESVGNTIYF. DNA of the CDR3: TGCGCCAGCAGTGAGTCAGTTGGAAACACCATATATTTT.

This chain links TRBV7-9 with TRBJ2-7; 10 bases are a match to TRBD2. Germline V CDR1 and CDR2: SEHNR, FQNEAQ (reference sequence). V gave up 5 bases and J gave up 3 bases; unmatched junction bases: 10. This CDR3 spans 16 amino acids. CDR3 bases: TGTGCCAGCAGCAGTATAGCGGGAGGAACGCTCTACGAGCAGTACTTC. As protein: CASSSIAGGTLYEQYF.

The V call is TRBV6-1, the J call TRBJ2-5; 11 bases are shared with TRBD2. CDR1 and CDR2 from the germline V gene are MNHNS and SASEGT. This CDR3 has 14 amino acids. J was trimmed by 2 bases and V by 6 bases; bases with no gene match: 2. CDR3 in DNA: TGTGCCAGCAGGATAGCGGGGGGGCAAGAGACCCAGTACTTC. Its translation is CASRIAGGQETQYF.

The chain carries TRBV7-3 and TRBJ1-1; 7 nucleotides match TRBD1. This CDR3 is built from 14 residues. CDR1 SGHTA and CDR2 FQGTGA come from the germline V gene. Trimming removed 6 bases from V and 2 bases from J; junction bases left unmatched: 6. The CDR3 bases are TGTGCCAGCAGGCTTGACAGGGCCAACACTGAAGCTTTCTTT. It codes for CASRLDRANTEAFF.

The rearrangement uses TRBV6-4 and TRBJ1-2; the D is unclear. Germline CDR1 MRHNA, CDR2 SNTAGT. The V end was cut by 6 bases, the J end by 7 bases, with 9 bases between. The CDR3 is made up of 11 amino acids. The DNA of the CDR3 is TGTGCCAGCAGGCCCCCTCCTGGCTACACCTTC. Translated: CASRPPPGYTF.

This chain links TRBV7-6 with TRBJ2-2; 7 bases align to TRBD2. The V and J ends lost 5 bases and 2 bases, in that order; junction bases with no gene match: 8. The CDR3 consists of 16 residues. The germline gives CDR1 SGHVS, CDR2 FNYEAQ. The CDR3 sequence: CASSPSGRVNTGELFF. The CDR3 bases are TGTGCCAGCAGCCCTAGTGGGAGGGTCAACACCGGGGAGCTGTTTTTT.

This clonotype was detected many times. This chain joins TRBV4-3 and TRBJ2-1, with 12 bases fitting TRBD2. The CDR3 covers 17 residues. J lost 10 bases, V lost 1 base, and 11 bases had no gene match. Germline values: CDR1 LGHNA, CDR2 YSLEER. The chain's CDR3 is CASSQGTSGVIPGEQFF. CDR3 in DNA: TGCGCCAGCAGCCAAGGGACTAGCGGGGTTATTCCGGGGGAGCAGTTCTTC.

On this clonotype itself: A clone one base away is much larger, so this may be a read error. V usage is TRBV6-5 and J usage is TRBJ1-1, with D perhaps TRBD1 (5 bases). CDR3 length: 12 amino acids. The germline gives CDR1 MNHEY, CDR2 SVGAGI. CDR3 sequence: CASRGSNTEALF. As DNA, the CDR3 is TGTGCCAGCCGGGGGTCGAACACTGAAGCTTTATTT.

This clonotype was picked up a small number of times. The chain has TRBV20-1 and TRBJ2-5, with D possibly being TRBD1 (6 bases). The V gene lost 3 bases and the J gene lost 5 bases, with 16 bases spanning the gap. The CDR3 runs 14 residues. CDR1 and CDR2 from the germline V gene are DFQATT and SNEGSKA (reference sequence). CDR3: CSARSGVTPETQYF. The DNA of the CDR3 is TGCAGTGCTAGGTCAGGGGTGACCCCGGAGACCCAGTACTTC.